This T cell receptor (beta chain) was found in a study of blood T cell repertoires in COVID-19. Looking at the study overall: PBMCs, B-cell-depleted T cells, or T cells provided the cDNA or gDNA that made up the material.

Original data processing: Amplification of reference gene primers was used by the study to estimate nucleated cell counts. TCRdb's table, derived via immunoSEQ multiplex PCR, lists solely in-frame clones and lacks some. The D gene and trimming were derived from the DNA, and the V and J assignments and clone size from that table. The sample records over 250,000 clones, 83% being singletons. With 5 bases clipped from V and 0 bases from J, the junction kept 6 bases outside the gene matches. Germline V CDR1 and CDR2: SGHAT, FQNNGV. CDR3 length equals 17 residues. Sequencing was performed on peripheral blood. The sequence was collected from a woman aged 50 to 65 who had recovered from COVID-19. J is TRBJ1-6 and V is TRBV11-2; 8 positions agree with TRBD1. CDR3 sequence: CASSRTGPSSYNSPLHF. CDR3 nucleotides: TGTGCCAGCAGCCGGACAGGGCCAAGCTCCTATAATTCACCCCTCCACTTT.